In this sample, the clone carrying this T cell receptor (beta chain) turned up a few times. What it recognizes is unknown. Unique molecular identifiers tagged the TCR beta cDNA libraries. TCRdb used MiXCR to reprocess the PCR reads, holding one entry per CDR3 protein. The table lists about 820,000 distinct CDR3 sequences, roughly 50% of them singletons, with approximately 4.4% in the top ten. From germline, CDR1 is SGHKS and CDR2 YYEKEE (reference sequence). The CDR3 is made up of 16 amino acids. The V segment lost 2 bases and the J segment 4 bases; nucleotides outside the gene matches: 7. The data are from a study of post-analysis software for immune sequencing data. Across the whole study: Recorded subtypes: relapsing-remitting, secondary progressive, progressive-relapsing; some patients unannotated. The study's findings and limits: Controls' normalized Chao1 diversity significantly exceeded that of multiple sclerosis patients. Batch-mates among the samples co-clustered strongly by F measure. Controls showed lower frequencies than patients for five TRBV segments, and TRBV5-6, TRBV5-1 and TRBV20-1 were among these.

The J gene is TRBJ2-5, the V gene TRBV5-5; 11 nucleotides align to TRBD2. The sample comprised blood. The receptor was isolated from a girl under 18 with multiple sclerosis. For the CDR3, the DNA is TGTGCCAGCAGCTTAATGGGCACTAGCGGGGGAGAGACCCAGTACTTC. This sequence encodes CASSLMGTSGGETQYF.